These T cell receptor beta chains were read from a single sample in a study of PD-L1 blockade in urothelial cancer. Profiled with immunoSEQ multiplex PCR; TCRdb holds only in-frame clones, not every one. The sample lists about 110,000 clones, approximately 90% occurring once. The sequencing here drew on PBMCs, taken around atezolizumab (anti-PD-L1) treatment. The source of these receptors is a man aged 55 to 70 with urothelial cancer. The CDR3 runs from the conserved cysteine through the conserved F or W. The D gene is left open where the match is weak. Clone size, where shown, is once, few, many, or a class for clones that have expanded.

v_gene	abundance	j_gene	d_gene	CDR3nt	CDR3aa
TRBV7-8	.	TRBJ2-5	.	TGTGCCAGCAGCCAGAACCAGGGTGGTAGTGAGACCCAGTACTTC	CASSQNQGGSETQYF
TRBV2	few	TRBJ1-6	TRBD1	TGTGCCAGCAGTGGACAGGGGGCTCGTAATTCACCCCTCCACTTT	CASSGQGARNSPLHF
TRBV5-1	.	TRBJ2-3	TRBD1	TGCGCCAGCAGATATCAGGGGGAAGGCACAGATACGCAGTATTTT	CASRYQGEGTDTQYF
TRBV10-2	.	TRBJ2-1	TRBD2	TGCGCCAGCAGTGTTGGCGGGGGGGCCTCAGATGAGCAGTTCTTC	CASSVGGGASDEQFF
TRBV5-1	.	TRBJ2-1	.	TGCGCCAGCAGCCCCCTGGTAGACAATGAGCAGTTCTTC	CASSPLVDNEQFF
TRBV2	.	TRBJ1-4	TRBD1	TGTGCCAGCAATCAGGGGGCGAGTATCGGGGTTGGTGAAAAACTGTTTTTT	CASNQGASIGVGEKLFF
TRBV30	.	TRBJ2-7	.	TGTGCCTGGGCTGGGAAGGGACACGGCTCCTACGAGCAGTACTTC	CAWAGKGHGSYEQYF
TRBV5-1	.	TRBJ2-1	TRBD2	TGCGCCAGCAGTCGGAGCGGGGGGGCAAACAATGAGCAGTTCTTC	CASSRSGGANNEQFF
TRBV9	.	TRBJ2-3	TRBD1	TGTGCCAGCAGCTCGGACAGGGGATGGACAGATACGCAGTATTTT	CASSSDRGWTDTQYF
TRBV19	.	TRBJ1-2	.	TGTGCCAGTAGTTCCTCGGTTTGGCGGACAGTTAACTATGGCTACACCTTC	CASSSSVWRTVNYGYTF
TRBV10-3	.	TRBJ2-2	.	TGTGCCACCGGAGGGAACTCGGTCACCGGGGAGCTGTTTTTT	CATGGNSVTGELFF
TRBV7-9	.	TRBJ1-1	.	TGTGCCAGCAGCTTAGGGACAGACACTGAAGCTTTCTTT	CASSLGTDTEAFF
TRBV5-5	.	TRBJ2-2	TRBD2	TGTGCCAGCAGCCTACCACTAGCGGGCTGGGGCGGGGAGCTGTTTTTT	CASSLPLAGWGGELFF
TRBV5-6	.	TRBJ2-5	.	TGTGCCAGCAGCTTTGGAAACAGCCGGGAGACCCAGTACTTC	CASSFGNSRETQYF
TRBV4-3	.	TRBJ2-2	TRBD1	TGCGCCAGCAGCCATACAGGGGGTTCGGGGGAGCTGTTTTTT	CASSHTGGSGELFF
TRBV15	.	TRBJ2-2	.	TGTGCCACCAGCAGAGATCGGGGAGTGAACACCGGGGAGCTGTTTTTT	CATSRDRGVNTGELFF
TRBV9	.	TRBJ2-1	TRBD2	TGTGCCAGCAGCGCCTACAGACCGGGACTAGCGGGGGGCGGCTACAATGAGCAGTTCTTC	CASSAYRPGLAGGGYNEQFF
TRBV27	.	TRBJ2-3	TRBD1	TGTGCCAGCAGTTTCCGGACAGGGGTTGTGAGAAATACGCAGTATTTT	CASSFRTGVVRNTQYF
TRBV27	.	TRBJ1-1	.	TGTGCCAGCAGTTTTCAGGGGATGAACACTGAAGCTTTCTTT	CASSFQGMNTEAFF
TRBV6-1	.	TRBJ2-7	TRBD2	TGTGCCAGCAGTGAACCGGGACTAGTGCTCGAGCAGTACTTC	CASSEPGLVLEQYF
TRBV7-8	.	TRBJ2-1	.	TGTGCCAGCAGCTTAGAGAACTTAAATGAGCAGTTCTTC	CASSLENLNEQFF
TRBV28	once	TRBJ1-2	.	TGTGCCAGCAGGGTGGGGCTGAACTATGGCTACACCTTC	CASRVGLNYGYTF
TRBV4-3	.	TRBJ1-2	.	TGCGCCAGCAGCCAAGATCGCCAGAGACTTAACTATGGCTACACCTTC	CASSQDRQRLNYGYTF
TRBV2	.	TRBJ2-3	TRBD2	TGTGCCAGCAGCCCTTTAGCGGGAGGCACAGATACGCAGTATTTT	CASSPLAGGTDTQYF
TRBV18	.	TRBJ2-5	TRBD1	TGTGCCAGCTCACTGACAGGGGATTCGATAAAGACCCAGTACTTC	CASSLTGDSIKTQYF
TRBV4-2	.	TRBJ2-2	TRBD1	TGTGCCAGCAGCCAGGGGACAGGGGGCGGCACCGGGGAGCTGTTTTTT	CASSQGTGGGTGELFF
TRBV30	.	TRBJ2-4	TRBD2	TGTGCCTGGAGTGTACTAGCGGGGGGGGGCATTCAGTACTTC	CAWSVLAGGGIQYF
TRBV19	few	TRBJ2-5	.	TGTGCCAGTAGTATTGGTAGACAAGAGACCCAGTACTTC	CASSIGRQETQYF
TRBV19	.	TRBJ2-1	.	TGTGCCAGTAGTATATTGGATCGAGAGGCCAAGCAGTTCTTC	CASSILDREAKQFF
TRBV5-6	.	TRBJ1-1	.	TGTGCCAGCAGCGCCGTCGGGGGGCGAACTGAAGCTTTCTTT	CASSAVGGRTEAFF
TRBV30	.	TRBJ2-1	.	TGTGCCTGGAACGGAGGGACCTACAATGAGCAGTTCTTC	CAWNGGTYNEQFF
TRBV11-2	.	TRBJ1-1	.	TGTGCCAGCAGCTTAGGTCAGGCGAACACTGAAGCTTTCTTT	CASSLGQANTEAFF
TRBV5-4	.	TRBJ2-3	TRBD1	TGTGCCAGCAGGGGGACAGCGACGGAAGATACGCAGTATTTT	CASRGTATEDTQYF
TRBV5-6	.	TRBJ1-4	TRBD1	TGTGCCAGCAGCCCGTCCCGGGACAGGGGCCCTAATGAAAAACTGTTTTTT	CASSPSRDRGPNEKLFF
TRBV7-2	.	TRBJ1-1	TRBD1	TGTGCCAGCAGCCTGATGGGACAGGGGGCCACTGAAGCTTTCTTT	CASSLMGQGATEAFF
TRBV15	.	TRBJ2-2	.	TGTGCCACCAGCAGAGATATAATAGCCGGGGAGCTGTTTTTT	CATSRDIIAGELFF
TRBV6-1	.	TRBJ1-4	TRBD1	TGTGCCAGCATTACGACAGGGTCTGAAAAACTGTTTTTT	CASITTGSEKLFF
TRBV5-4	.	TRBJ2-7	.	TGTGCCAGCAGCTCCCGGGACATAGGACCGCAGTACTTC	CASSSRDIGPQYF
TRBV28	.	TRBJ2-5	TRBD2	TGTGCCAGCAGTTTACCCGGACTAGCGGGACGTCAAGAGACCCAGTACTTC	CASSLPGLAGRQETQYF
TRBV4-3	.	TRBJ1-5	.	TGCGCCAGCAGCCAAGATTTAAGGGGGCCCCAGCATTTT	CASSQDLRGPQHF
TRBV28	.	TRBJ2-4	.	TGTGCCAGCAGTTTCGGACTATTCCCCGAGGTGACCAAAAACATTCAGTACTTC	CASSFGLFPEVTKNIQYF
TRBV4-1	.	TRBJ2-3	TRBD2	TGCGCCAGCAGCCAAGGACTACTAGCGGGAGGGCCAACAGATACGCAGTATTTT	CASSQGLLAGGPTDTQYF